The T cell receptor beta chain under discussion was sequenced for a study of PD-L1 blockade in urothelial cancer. Overall study context: At 3 weeks (second dose) and 6 weeks after starting treatment, blood was analyzed. Study conclusions and caveats: In blood at 3 weeks, tumor-associated clones expanded more among patients with durable benefit.

Germline values: CDR1 SEHNR, CDR2 FQNEAQ (reference sequence). The CDR3 runs to 15 residues. The V end lost 3 bases, the J end lost 2 bases, and 12 bases lay between the germline ends. This table comes from immunoSEQ multiplex PCR, and its TCRdb copy is limited to in-frame clones, with some not included. The sample has roughly 40,000 clones, approximately 80% seen once. With regard to this clone: What it binds is unknown.

V is TRBV7-9 and J is TRBJ2-3; maybe TRBD1 (5 bases). This sequence originates from a man in his 70s with urothelial cancer. The sequencing used PBMCs, collected around atezolizumab (anti-PD-L1) treatment. The CDR3 is CASSFLQDPTDTQYF. DNA for the CDR3: TGTGCCAGCAGCTTCTTACAGGACCCCACAGATACGCAGTATTTT.